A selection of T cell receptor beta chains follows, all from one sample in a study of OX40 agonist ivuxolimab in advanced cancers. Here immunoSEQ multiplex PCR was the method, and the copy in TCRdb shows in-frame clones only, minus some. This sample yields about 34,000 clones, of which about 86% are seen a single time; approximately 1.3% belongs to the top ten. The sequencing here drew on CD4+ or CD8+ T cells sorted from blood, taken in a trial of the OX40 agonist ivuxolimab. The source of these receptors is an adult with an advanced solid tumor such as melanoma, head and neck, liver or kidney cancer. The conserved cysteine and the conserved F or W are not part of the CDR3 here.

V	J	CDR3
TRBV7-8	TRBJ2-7	ASSYKAAYPYEQY
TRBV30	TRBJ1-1	AWSLRDTEAF
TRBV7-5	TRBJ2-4	ARSLVWGLDKNIQY
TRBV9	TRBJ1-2	ASSGRVYT
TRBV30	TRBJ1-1	AWSPQGNTEAF
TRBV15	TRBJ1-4	ATSRDGTVNEKLF
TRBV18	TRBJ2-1	ASSTLAGVPHEQF
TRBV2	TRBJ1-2	ASSEGDWVSGYT
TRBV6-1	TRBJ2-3	ASSESHSSDTQY
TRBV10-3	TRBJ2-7	ASRDLAIPYEQY
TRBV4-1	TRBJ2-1	ASSQGGGGNEQF
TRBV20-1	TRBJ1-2	SAGQRGGYT
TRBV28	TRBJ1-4	ASRREGALGKLF